Listed below are T cell receptor beta chains from one sample, sequenced in a study of identical twins. MiXCR was run by TCRdb on the 5' RACE reads, yielding one entry per CDR3 protein. This sample carries 200,000 or so distinct CDR3 sequences, under 10% of them seen once, and the ten largest clones take more than 1.5%. The data also belong to a second study, concerning yellow fever vaccine responses in identical twins.

The sequencing input was memory (CD45RO+) T cells sorted from blood. The receptors originated from a woman aged 18-29 years in good health. Each CDR3 is given with its conserved first and last residue. The order of the fields is clone size, D gene, J gene, V gene, CDR3 protein, CDR3 DNA. D genes are given only for firm matches. Size is omitted from some rows. Given values are once, few, many or a class for expanded clones.

>-|-|TRBJ2-1|TRBV7-2
CASSRYRDGPYNEQFF
TGTGCCAGCAGCCGATACCGGGACGGGCCCTACAATGAGCAGTTCTTC
>many|TRBD2|TRBJ2-3|TRBV3-1
CASSQGTSSHTQYF
TGTGCCAGCAGCCAAGGGACTAGCAGTCATACGCAGTATTTT
>many|TRBD2|TRBJ2-7|TRBV10-2
CASSAAGGPEQYF
TGCGCCAGCAGTGCGGCGGGGGGGCCCGAGCAGTACTTC
>few|TRBD2|TRBJ2-3|TRBV7-2
CASSLARSGGPTDTQYF
TGTGCCAGCAGCTTAGCGCGCAGCGGGGGCCCAACAGATACGCAGTATTTT
>-|-|TRBJ2-3|TRBV2
CASNRDTDTQYF
TGTGCCAGCAATCGCGACACAGATACGCAGTATTTT
>few|TRBD2|TRBJ2-3|TRBV7-9
CASSRLQAGVTDTQYF
TGTGCCAGCAGCCGCCTCCAGGCGGGGGTCACAGATACGCAGTATTTT
>-|TRBD1|TRBJ2-7|TRBV20-1
CSAKTGELGSYEQYF
TGCAGTGCCAAGACAGGGGAATTGGGCTCCTACGAGCAGTACTTC
>-|-|TRBJ2-7|TRBV12-2
CASRSACGLDEQYF
TGTGCAAGTCGCTCCGCTTGTGGCCTCGACGAGCAGTACTTC
>few|-|TRBJ1-5|TRBV21-1
CASSKSRPGQQPQHF
TGTGCCAGCAGCAAATCCCGGCCAGGCCAGCAGCCCCAGCATTTT
>-|-|TRBJ1-6|TRBV5-6
CASAGRLNPSSYNSPLHF
TGTGCCAGCGCGGGACGGCTGAATCCAAGCTCCTATAATTCACCCCTCCACTTT
>-|-|TRBJ2-7|TRBV12-3/TRBV12-4
CTSSSGLSSEQYF
TGTACCAGCAGTTCCGGGCTGTCCTCCGAGCAGTACTTC
>many|-|TRBJ2-5|TRBV7-9
CASNRGTEETQYF
TGTGCCAGCAACCGGGGGACAGAAGAGACCCAGTACTTC
>many|TRBD1|TRBJ2-7|TRBV3-1
CASSQGGQGPYEQYF
TGTGCCAGCAGCCAAGGAGGACAGGGCCCCTACGAGCAGTACTTC
>-|TRBD1|TRBJ2-7|TRBV5-1
CASSPGQGVYEQYF
TGCGCCAGCAGCCCGGGACAGGGGGTCTACGAGCAGTACTTC
>many|-|TRBJ2-1|TRBV5-1
CASSLGGSEKQFF
TGCGCCAGCAGCTTGGGGGGTAGCGAGAAGCAGTTCTTC
>many|TRBD2|TRBJ2-5|TRBV29-1
CSVEKVAGETQYF
TGCAGCGTTGAAAAGGTAGCGGGAGAGACCCAGTACTTC
>-|-|TRBJ2-2|TRBV21-1
CASSKGPGPGSCFF
-
>-|-|TRBJ2-2|TRBV5-6
CASSLVKILGGRTGELFFF
-
>-|-|TRBJ1-3|TRBV5-1
CASSSAGSSGNTIYF
TGCGCCAGCAGCTCTGCAGGGTCTTCTGGAAACACCATATATTTT
>few|-|TRBJ2-7|TRBV7-2
CASSLKSGGGIGSGQYF
TGTGCCAGCAGCTTAAAATCCGGGGGCGGGATTGGTTCCGGGCAGTACTTC
>many|-|TRBJ2-1|TRBV5-1
CASSSPASQYNEQFF
TGCGCCAGCAGCTCCCCGGCTAGTCAATACAATGAGCAGTTCTTC
>many|-|TRBJ2-5|TRBV6-6
CASGGGSKETQYF
TGTGCCTCCGGAGGTGGGTCAAAAGAGACCCAGTACTTC
>-|-|TRBJ2-5|TRBV19
CASRKLAGETQYF
TGTGCCAGTAGAAAACTAGCTGGGGAGACCCAGTACTTC
>-|-|TRBJ2-1|TRBV5-1
CASSLGESSYNEQFF
TGCGCCAGCAGCTTGGGCGAATCTTCCTACAATGAGCAGTTCTTC
>few|TRBD1|TRBJ1-3|TRBV9
CASSPDRVSGNTIYF
TGTGCCAGCAGCCCGGACAGGGTCTCAGGAAACACCATATATTTT
>-|-|TRBJ1-4|TRBV29-1
CSVTNRTTNEKLFF
TGCAGCGTTACCAACAGAACAACTAATGAAAAACTGTTTTTT
>many|-|TRBJ2-5|TRBV5-1
CASRSSLQETQYF
TGCGCCAGCAGGTCTAGCCTTCAAGAGACCCAGTACTTC
>many|-|TRBJ2-3|TRBV2
CASDDRGGTDTQYF
TGTGCCAGCGACGACCGTGGGGGCACAGATACGCAGTATTTT
>-|-|TRBJ1-4|TRBV18
CASSPDEKLFF
TGTGCCAGCTCACCAGATGAAAAACTGTTTTTT
>few|-|TRBJ1-1|TRBV6-1
CASSSTENLGAFF
TGTGCCAGCAGCTCGACAGAAAACTTGGGAGCTTTCTTT
>-|-|TRBJ2-7|TRBV6-1
CASKKDRVRGYEQYF
TGTGCCAGCAAGAAAGATCGAGTCAGGGGTTACGAGCAGTACTTC
>few|-|TRBJ2-1|TRBV11-2
CASSLFSGVSEQFF
TGTGCCAGCAGCTTATTCAGTGGGGTAAGCGAGCAGTTCTTC
>many|TRBD1|TRBJ2-3|TRBV25-1
CASSEFPGGDTDTQYF
TGTGCCAGCAGTGAATTCCCAGGGGGCGACACAGATACGCAGTATTTT
>few|TRBD1|TRBJ1-1|TRBV5-5
CASRNPTGANTEAFF
TGTGCCAGTCGTAATCCTACAGGGGCGAACACTGAAGCTTTCTTT
>many|-|TRBJ2-1|TRBV6-1
CASSLTRDGYNEQFF
TGTGCCAGCAGTCTAACCCGGGACGGGTACAATGAGCAGTTCTTC
>few|-|TRBJ2-7|TRBV21-1
CASRRGMGLYEQYF
TGTGCCAGCAGAAGGGGTATGGGCCTTTACGAGCAGTACTTC
>-|-|TRBJ2-5|TRBV7-2
CASSLVSGALAETQYF
TGTGCCAGCAGCTTAGTCTCGGGGGCGTTAGCAGAGACCCAGTACTTC
>few|-|TRBJ2-5|TRBV5-1
CASSLAGREETQYF
TGCGCCAGCAGCTTGGCAGGCAGGGAAGAGACCCAGTACTTC
>many|-|TRBJ2-7|TRBV6-5
CASSYFESSYEQYF
TGTGCCAGCAGTTACTTCGAAAGCTCCTACGAGCAGTACTTC
>many|-|TRBJ2-7|TRBV29-1
CSARETPYEQYF
TGCAGCGCCCGAGAAACCCCATACGAGCAGTACTTC
>-|TRBD1|TRBJ2-1|TRBV27
CASSLIRGLSSYNEQFF
TGTGCCAGCAGTTTAATTAGGGGGCTAAGCTCCTACAATGAGCAGTTCTTC
>-|-|TRBJ1-5|TRBV27
CASSLWGTNDQPQHF
TGTGCCAGCAGTTTATGGGGGACTAATGATCAGCCCCAGCATTTT
>few|-|TRBJ2-4|TRBV11-3
CASSLLGGGSGAKNIQYF
TGTGCCAGCAGCTTATTAGGGGGGGGGAGTGGTGCCAAAAACATTCAGTACTTC
>-|-|TRBJ1-6|TRBV29-1
CSVGDRGDSPLHF
TGCAGCGTTGGGGATCGGGGAGATTCACCCCTCCACTTT
>few|TRBD2|TRBJ2-7|TRBV20-1
CSARDHSGREYEQYF
TGCAGTGCTAGAGATCATAGCGGGAGAGAGTACGAGCAGTACTTC
>many|TRBD1|TRBJ2-1|TRBV20-1
CSARGPGQGVYEQFF
TGCAGTGCTAGGGGACCGGGACAGGGGGTCTATGAGCAGTTCTTC
>many|-|TRBJ1-4|TRBV9
CASSLSGTNEKLFF
TGTGCCAGCAGCCTTTCCGGGACGAATGAAAAACTGTTTTTT
>many|TRBD2|TRBJ2-3|TRBV28
CASNGLAGGRFTDTQYF
TGTGCCAGCAACGGACTAGCGGGGGGACGATTCACAGATACGCAGTATTTT
>-|-|TRBJ2-2|TRBV28
CASSFGWRGELFF
TGTGCCAGCAGTTTCGGGTGGCGCGGGGAGCTGTTTTTT
>many|-|TRBJ2-1|TRBV29-1
CSVEVQGYYNEQFF
TGCAGCGTTGAAGTACAGGGTTACTACAATGAGCAGTTCTTC
>-|-|TRBJ2-2|TRBV6-4
CASREGLLNTGELFF
TGTGCCAGCAGAGAAGGACTACTTAACACCGGGGAGCTGTTTTTT
>few|TRBD2|TRBJ2-1|TRBV7-2
CASSLSSGGVYEQFF
TGTGCCAGCAGCTTATCGAGCGGGGGGGTATATGAGCAGTTCTTC
>-|TRBD1|TRBJ2-5|TRBV7-2
CASSQPGQAGETQYF
TGTGCCAGCAGCCAACCGGGACAGGCGGGTGAGACCCAGTACTTC
>few|TRBD1|TRBJ2-7|TRBV6-1
CASSDWTGSPYEQYF
TGTGCCAGCAGCGATTGGACAGGGTCACCCTACGAGCAGTACTTC
>many|-|TRBJ2-5|TRBV6-5
CAAGQETQYF
TGTGCCGCAGGTCAAGAGACCCAGTACTTC
>few|-|TRBJ2-1|TRBV3-1
CASSIGGGESGQFF
TGTGCCAGCAGTATAGGGGGCGGGGAAAGTGGGCAGTTCTTC
>many|-|TRBJ1-3|TRBV6-5
CASSFQGISGNTIYF
TGTGCCAGCAGTTTTCAGGGGATCTCTGGAAACACCATATATTTT
>few|TRBD2|TRBJ2-1|TRBV11-2
CASSIGGSGGYNEQFF
TGTGCCAGCAGCATTGGGGGTAGCGGGGGGTACAATGAGCAGTTCTTC
>few|-|TRBJ2-4|TRBV20-1
CSARDSRGIQYF
TGCAGTGCTAGAGATAGTCGGGGGATTCAGTACTTC
>many|-|TRBJ2-7|TRBV11-2
CASSFTRQPYEQYF
TGTGCCAGCAGCTTTACCAGACAGCCCTACGAGCAGTACTTC